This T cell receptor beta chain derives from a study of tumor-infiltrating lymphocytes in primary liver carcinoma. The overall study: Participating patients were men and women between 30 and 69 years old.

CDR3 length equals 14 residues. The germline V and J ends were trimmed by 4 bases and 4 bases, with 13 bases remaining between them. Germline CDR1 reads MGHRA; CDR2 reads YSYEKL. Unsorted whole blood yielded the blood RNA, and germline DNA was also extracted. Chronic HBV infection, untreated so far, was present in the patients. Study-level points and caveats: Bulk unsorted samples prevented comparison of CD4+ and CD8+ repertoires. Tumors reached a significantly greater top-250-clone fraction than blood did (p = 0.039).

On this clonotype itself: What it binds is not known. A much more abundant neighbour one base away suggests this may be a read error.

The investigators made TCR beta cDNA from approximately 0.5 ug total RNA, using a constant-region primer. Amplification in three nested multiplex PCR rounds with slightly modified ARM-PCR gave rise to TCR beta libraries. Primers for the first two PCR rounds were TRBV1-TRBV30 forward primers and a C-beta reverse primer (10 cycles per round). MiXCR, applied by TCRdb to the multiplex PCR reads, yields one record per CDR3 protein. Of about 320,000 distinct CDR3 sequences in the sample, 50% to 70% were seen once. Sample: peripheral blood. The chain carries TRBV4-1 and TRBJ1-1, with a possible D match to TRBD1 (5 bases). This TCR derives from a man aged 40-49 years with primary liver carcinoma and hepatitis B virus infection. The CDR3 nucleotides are TGCGCCAGCAGCCTCTCAAGTGGGGGCACTGAAGCTTTCTTT. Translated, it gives CASSLSSGGTEAFF.